Included here is one TCR beta chain sequence, with context. This clone has only a few counts. Its target antigen remains unknown. Nothing much larger sits one base from this clone, and base qualities are not available. There are 17 amino acids in the CDR3, from cysteine to phenylalanine inclusive. The read is trimmed to its CDR3 DNA, 51 bases read in frame from base 1. V trim: 1 base; J trim: 0 bases; unmatched bases: 6. For CDR1 and CDR2, the germline V gene lists KGHSH and LQKENI. The data derive from a study of blood T cell repertoires in COVID-19 (TCRdb year 2020). Notes on the research overall: Samples from collaborators originated in the United States, Italy and Spain and spanned both the acute and convalescent phases of COVID-19. The samples were drawn from two sources: the first 160 participants of the ongoing ImmuneRACE study, and 950 to 1,500 subjects contributed by 6 global collaborators. The material from the prospective study consisted of cDNA or gDNA derived from T cells, B-cell-depleted T cells, or PBMCs. A de-identified subject ID, COVID-19 status, age in years and sex were almost always included in the sample metadata. HLA class I and class II types, where available, came from metadata supplied by the sample provider rather than from assay-based typing. The repertoires were released in a freely available public database meant as a resource for research on the immune response to SARS-CoV-2. Deeply sampled blood TCRbeta repertoires from subjects exposed to, actively infected with, or recovered from COVID-19 were included in the dataset.

The study at large found these results: The quantity of clinical and demographic metadata differed by source and by participant and was supplied without curation.

Samples from volunteer blood donors who had recovered from COVID-19 were contributed by a second Seattle source. Whole blood was collected in K2EDTA tubes by collaborating institutions according to the institutions' own protocols. For TCRbeta analysis, collaborators shipped samples in one of three forms: frozen whole blood, isolated PBMCs, or DNA extracted from either of those sample types. The immunoSEQ Assay, a bias-controlled multiplex PCR, was used to amplify TCRbeta CDR3 regions from genomic DNA. Regarding the original processing steps: The number of nucleated cells in each sample was estimated from the amplification of reference gene primers within the assay. To quantify the absolute abundance of each unique TCRbeta CDR3 rearrangement, sequence reads were collapsed and filtered. For each sample, productive Simpson clonality was calculated by taking the square root of Simpson's diversity index across productive rearrangements. Here the immuneACCESS table is served through TCRdb, limited to in-frame sequences with V and J called. Missing clones are a known gap in these copies; in checked studies unresolved V genes cover under half, and the rest lacks a known reason. The V and J calls and clone size come from that table; D and trimming were worked out from the DNA. Counted in this sample were about 240,000 clones; over 75% of them appeared once. Roughly 2% of the sample lies in the top ten.

The sequence was collected from a man aged 25-40 years who had recovered from COVID-19. The chain joins TRBV18 to TRBJ2-7, and TRBD1 matches 10 of the central bases. What was sequenced was peripheral blood. The sequenced DNA: TGTGCCAGCTCACCACAGCTGGGGACAGGGGCCTCCTACGAGCAGTACTTC. It translates to CASSPQLGTGASYEQYF.